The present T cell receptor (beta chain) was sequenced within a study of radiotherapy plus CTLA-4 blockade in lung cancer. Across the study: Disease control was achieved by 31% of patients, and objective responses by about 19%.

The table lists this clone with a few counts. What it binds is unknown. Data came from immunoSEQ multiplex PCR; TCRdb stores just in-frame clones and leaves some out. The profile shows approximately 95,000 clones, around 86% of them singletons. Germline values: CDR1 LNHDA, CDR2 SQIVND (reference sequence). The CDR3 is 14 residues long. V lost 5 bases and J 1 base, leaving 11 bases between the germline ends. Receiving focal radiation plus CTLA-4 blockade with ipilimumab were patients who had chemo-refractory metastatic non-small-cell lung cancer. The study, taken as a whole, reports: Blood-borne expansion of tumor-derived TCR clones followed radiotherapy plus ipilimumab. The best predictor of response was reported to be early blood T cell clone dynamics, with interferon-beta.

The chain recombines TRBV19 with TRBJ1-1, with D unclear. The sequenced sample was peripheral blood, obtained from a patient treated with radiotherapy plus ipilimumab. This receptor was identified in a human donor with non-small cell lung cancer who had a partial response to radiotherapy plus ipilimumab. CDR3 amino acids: CASSSLASNTEAFF. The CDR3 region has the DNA TGTGCCAGTAGTTCGCTGGCCTCGAACACTGAAGCTTTCTTT.